The source of this T cell receptor beta chain is a study of T cells in Graves' hyperthyroidism and ophthalmopathy (dated by TCRdb to between 2018 and 2021). Looking at the study overall: Peripheral blood samples were taken at initial diagnosis, before any treatment was given. TCR V-J signatures able to tell the groups apart were searched for in a discovery cohort of 100 or so patients, of whom over 40 had Graves' ophthalmopathy and some 60 had stable Graves' hyperthyroidism. Prospective prediction of ophthalmopathy was tested in an independent validation cohort consisting of fewer than 20 hyperthyroidism patients and about 17 patients who later progressed to ophthalmopathy. The 75 to 100 discovery patients were divided at random into training and test sets in a 7:3 ratio. In addition, the study compared T-cell repertoires in thyroid tissue and in blood from roughly six Graves' hyperthyroidism patients. Once sampling was done, hyperthyroidism patients were given methimazole at a starting dose of 30 mg daily, whereas ophthalmopathy patients were given high-dose intravenous methylprednisolone. The paper reports TCR Vbeta CDR3 sequencing of approximately 140 peripheral blood samples: around 45 ophthalmopathy, 70 to 85 hyperthyroidism and roughly 17 progressor patients.

V is shortened by 0 bases, J by 2 bases, and the region joining them spans 9 bases. CDR1 and CDR2, per the germline V gene, are SGDLS and YYNGEE. From cysteine to phenylalanine, the CDR3 is 15 amino acids long. The sequence is cut down to CDR3 DNA, 45 bases in frame from base 1. The hyperthyroidism patients were between 18 and 65 years old and newly diagnosed, with a disease duration of less than 2 months. The study excluded patients with uncontrolled infections, other autoimmune diseases, pregnancy or lactation. Diagnoses were established on the basis of clinical symptoms, serum thyroxine and TRAb, thyroid ultrasound, and orbital computed tomography. Blood from progressor patients was drawn when they were first diagnosed with hyperthyroidism, before any ophthalmopathy symptoms appeared. PBMCs were isolated from 7.5 to 10 ml of fresh peripheral blood by Ficoll-Paque density gradient centrifugation. Patients classed as progressors first received a Graves' hyperthyroidism diagnosis and then went on to develop ophthalmopathy during follow-up. Total RNA was extracted using Trizol reagent, and RNA quality was assessed on an Agilent 2100 Bioanalyzer.

With respect to this clonotype: What antigen it recognizes has not been identified. The sample holds no much larger clone one base away, and base qualities are not on file.

The investigation overall reported the following: Sample size was not statistically predetermined, and blinding of investigators to group allocation was not performed. Most expanded thyroid clonotypes (frequency above 0.001) were also detected in blood, suggesting blood repertoires may reflect thyroid immune responses. In validation, the model predicted progression to ophthalmopathy a median of roughly 6.2 months before onset, with about 67% sensitivity and nearly 75% specificity. A 13 V-J signature model separated ophthalmopathy from stable hyperthyroidism, with 87.88% sensitivity and roughly 84% specificity in cross-validation and 80%/75% in testing.

TCR beta CDR3 regions were amplified from RNA transcripts. For the first round of RT-PCR on the TCR CDR3, the HTBI primer set was used together with the Qiagen OneStep RT-PCR kit. Libraries were constructed in a second round of multiplex PCR, after which size selection and purification were performed. Paired-end sequencing of the libraries was performed with 100 bp reads on an Illumina HiSeq2000. Processing in the source paper ran as follows. Raw data were processed with SOAPnuke, discarding reads with adapters, uncalled bases, mean Phred below 15, or no exact constant-primer or identifier match. COPE v1.2.5 was used to merge high-quality paired reads, and clonotypes were defined as unique nucleotide sequences. MiTCR v1.1 was used to align the clonotypes against IMGT TRBV, TRBD and TRBJ reference segments. The analysis included only V-J combinations with a frequency above 0.0001, which together covered 99% to 99.2% of the repertoires. A TCS score was defined as the ratio of F50 (clonal expansion) to E x V (chaos), with BLOSUM62-based TCRdist applied between CDR3 peptides within each V-J. Welch's t-statistics and random forest reduced some 510 V-J features to roughly 13, which were used in a naive Bayes classifier (R e1071). TCRdb applied fastp at Q25 and MiXCR to the public reads, then kept only in-frame beta chains. Here each entry gathers all rows of one CDR3 protein and keeps the most common genes and DNA. These V and J calls derive from TCRdb rather than the authors' analysis. The sample has approximately 400,000 distinct CDR3 sequences on record, about 13% of them singletons. In total, the top ten clones hold under 25% of the sample.

The rearrangement joined TRBV9 to TRBJ2-1; a tentative D match to TRBD2 spans 5 bases. Sequencing was performed on blood. The TCR comes from a man aged 30 to 45 with Graves' hyperthyroidism that later progressed to Graves' ophthalmopathy. The nucleotides read TGTGCCAGCAGCGTAGACGGGGAGCCCTACAATGAGCAGTTCTTC. Its protein product is CASSVDGEPYNEQFF.